One and the same sample provided the 30 T cell receptor beta chains below, sequenced in a study of T cell changes during pregnancy in multiple sclerosis. Sequencing was performed with immunoSEQ multiplex PCR; in TCRdb, only in-frame clones are kept and a portion is missing. Altogether around 100,000 clones are present, about 91% being singletons, with the ten largest covering 3.1%. The sample in question was peripheral blood, obtained in the second trimester of pregnancy. Source of these receptors: a female donor with multiple sclerosis, enrolled in a pregnancy study.

The CDR3 protein is CASSKSGQSNQPQHF. The CDR3, as DNA: TGTGCCAGCAGCAAATCGGGACAGAGCAATCAGCCCCAGCATTTT. This chain links TRBV21-1 with TRBJ1-5; TRBD1 is taken as the D call from the table, unchecked against the DNA. TRBV21-1 is a pseudogene locus. The CDR3 length is 15 residues.

The rearrangement uses TRBV18 and TRBJ1-1; weak D call: TRBD1 (5 bases). The CDR3 loop spans 14 amino acids. V gave up 4 bases and J gave up 1 base, with 10 bases separating them. Germline V CDR1 and CDR2: KGHSH, LQKENI. In DNA form, the CDR3 reads TGTGCCAGCTCACGCCAGGGATGGAACACTGAAGCTTTCTTT. Its protein is CASSRQGWNTEAFF.

The CDR3 DNA reads TGCGCCAGCAGCCAACGGGCGGGAGGGGACTACAATGAGCAGTTCTTC. Protein product: CASSQRAGGDYNEQFF. The V gene is TRBV4-3, the J gene TRBJ2-1, with 9 bases lining up with TRBD2. The CDR3 runs to 16 residues. The J segment lost 3 bases and the V segment lost 2 bases, leaving 5 bases of the junction unmatched. Germline V gene sequence: CDR1 LGHNA, CDR2 YSLEER.

The V and J genes are TRBV6-5 and TRBJ2-1; TRBD2 matches at 10 bases. Trimming took 8 bases from V and 10 from J; bases not matched to a gene: 5. Germline CDR1 MNHEY, CDR2 SVGAGI. CDR3 length equals 12 residues. DNA of the CDR3: TGTGCCAGCGGAATAGCGGGGGGCGAGCAGTTCTTC. It codes for CASGIAGGEQFF.

The V gene is TRBV19, the J gene TRBJ2-7, with 8 positions matching TRBD2. The ends lost 3 bases at V and 0 bases at J; junction bases unmatched: 10. Germline CDR1 is LNHDA and CDR2 is SQIVND (reference sequence). This CDR3 has 17 amino acids. Here the CDR3 DNA reads TGTGCCAGTAGTATGAGGTACGGCGGGAGGACCTCCTACGAGCAGTACTTC. Translation gives CASSMRYGGRTSYEQYF.

Here the CDR3 DNA reads TGTGCCAGCAGCTTAATGCTAGCGGGATACAATGAGCAGTTCTTC. Encoded protein: CASSLMLAGYNEQFF. The chain joins TRBV7-9 to TRBJ2-1, with 9 bases identical to TRBD2. This CDR3 is built from 15 residues. V gave up 2 bases and J gave up 4 bases; unmatched junction bases: 3. The germline V gene encodes CDR1 SEHNR and CDR2 FQNEAQ (reference sequence).

The V gene is TRBV2, the J gene TRBJ2-5, with 8 nucleotides matching TRBD2. With V trimmed by 4 bases and J by 6 bases, 7 bases remained unmatched. CDR1 and CDR2 (germline): SNHLY, FYNNEI. This CDR3 contains 14 residues. The CDR3 sequence is CASSVSGEVKTQYF. The CDR3 DNA reads as TGTGCCAGCAGTGTTAGCGGGGAGGTAAAGACCCAGTACTTC.

The rearrangement uses TRBV4-2 and TRBJ2-7, with D perhaps matching TRBD2 (6 bases). Between the trimmed V and J ends, which lost 2 bases and 3 bases, there was a span of 14 bases. Germline lookup yields CDR1 LGHNA and CDR2 YNFKEQ. The CDR3 is 15 residues long. CDR3 amino acids: CASSQWERGNYEQYF. The CDR3 DNA reads TGTGCCAGCAGCCAATGGGAACGGGGGAACTACGAGCAGTACTTC.

This clone was seen a single time. The CDR3 DNA sequence: TGTGCCAGCAGCTTGGATCCTACAGGGCCCTACGAGCAGTACTTC. Its protein is CASSLDPTGPYEQYF. The chain couples TRBV5-4 to TRBJ2-7, with D maybe TRBD1 (6 bases). Germline V gene sequence: CDR1 SGHNT, CDR2 YYREEE (reference sequence). The CDR3 totals 15 residues. V was shortened by 0 bases and J by 2 bases, with 12 bases between the two germline ends.

The CDR3 spells CASSPNWGTQYF. CDR3 DNA sequence: TGTGCCAGCAGCCCCAATTGGGGCACGCAGTATTTT. The chain couples TRBV7-2 to TRBJ2-3, with D tentatively TRBD1 (5 bases). The germline CDR1 and CDR2 sequences are SGHTA and FQGNSA. V lost 5 bases, J lost 9 bases, and 12 bases lay in between. This CDR3 is 12 amino acids long. Complete variable domain (other parts from reference TRBV7-2 and TRBJ2-3): GAGVSQSPSNKVTEKGKDVELRCDPISGHTALYWYRQSLGQGLEFLIYFQGNSAPDKSGLPSDRFSAERTGGSVSTLTIQRTQQEDSAVYLCASSPNWGTQYFGPGTRLTVL.

The CDR3 DNA sequence: TGTGCCAGCAGCGGAACAGGGCTCAGCAATCAGCCCCAGCATTTT. This gives the protein CASSGTGLSNQPQHF. The chain uses TRBV2 and TRBJ1-5, with D tentatively TRBD1 (6 bases). CDR1 and CDR2 (germline): SNHLY, FYNNEI. CDR3 size: 15 residues. The V gene lost 6 bases and the J gene lost 1 base, with 13 bases spanning the gap.

The genes are TRBV30 and TRBJ1-1, with D tentatively TRBD1 (5 bases). Per the germline V gene, CDR1 is GTSNPN and CDR2 is SVGIG (reference sequence). Trimming took 3 bases from V and 2 from J, leaving 10 bases between them. CDR3 length: 13 amino acids. The CDR3 sequence is CAWSLQVNTEAFF. The CDR3 DNA reads as TGTGCCTGGAGCCTACAGGTTAACACTGAAGCTTTCTTT.

The chain joins TRBV10-2 to TRBJ2-3; TRBD2 matches at 8 bases. Per the germline V gene, CDR1 is WSHSY and CDR2 is SAAADI. The CDR3 loop spans 14 amino acids. V was clipped by 4 bases and J by 1 base; unmatched bases: 1. The CDR3, as DNA: TGCGCCAGCAGTGTAGCGGGACGCACAGATACGCAGTATTTT. Translating gives CASSVAGRTDTQYF.

This chain joins TRBV4-2 and TRBJ2-2; tentatively, D is TRBD2 (6 bases). CDR1 and CDR2 (germline): LGHNA, YNFKEQ. CDR3 size: 14 residues. Trimming shortened V by 1 base and J by 7 bases, and 10 bases separated the two germline ends. Here the CDR3 DNA reads TGTGCCAGCAGCCAAGGGGGGGTAGGCGGGGAGCTGTTTTTT. Amino acids: CASSQGGVGGELFF.

This clone was observed once. The chain recombines TRBV19 with TRBJ1-1, with D unresolved. This CDR3 is built from 14 residues. Germline lookup yields CDR1 LNHDA and CDR2 SQIVND (reference sequence). V lost 3 bases and J lost 4, with 12 bases in between. The CDR3 here is CASSIGVVGTEAFF. For the CDR3, the DNA is TGTGCCAGTAGTATCGGGGTTGTGGGCACTGAAGCTTTCTTT.

In this sample, this clone turned up once. The chain joins TRBV19 to TRBJ2-7, with D possibly TRBD1 on 7 matching bases. The CDR3 is 12 amino acids. The V gene's germline CDR1 is LNHDA and CDR2 SQIVND (reference sequence). The ends were cut back, 4 bases at V and 4 bases at J, with 8 bases in the middle. Here the CDR3 reads CASSTGGYEQYF. DNA of the CDR3: TGTGCCAGTAGTACAGGGGGGTACGAGCAGTACTTC.

The rearrangement links TRBV7-8 to TRBJ1-2; D not certain. V lost 3 bases to trimming and J lost 7 bases, with 9 bases between them. The CDR3 totals 12 residues. From germline, CDR1 is SGHVS and CDR2 FQNEAQ. CDR3 sequence reads: CASSFSLAGYTF. For the CDR3, the DNA is TGTGCCAGCAGCTTCAGTTTGGCTGGCTACACCTTC.

This rearrangement joins TRBV5-1 to TRBJ1-1; 8 bases are a match to TRBD1. The CDR3 consists of 13 residues. Losses at the gene ends were 3 bases for V and 3 bases for J; bases not matched to a gene: 1. CDR1 and CDR2 from the germline V gene are SGHRS and YFSETQ. The DNA for the CDR3 is TGCGCCAGCAGCTGGGGACAGGACACTGAAGCTTTCTTT. This gives the protein CASSWGQDTEAFF.

This chain uses TRBV6-4 with TRBJ2-3, with D maybe TRBD2 (6 bases). CDR1 is MRHNA and CDR2 is SNTAGT in the germline V gene. This CDR3 is built from 14 residues. Trimming left V 6 bases short and J 3 bases short, with 13 bases between. CDR3 sequence: CASRVEEGTDTQYF. CDR3 nucleotide sequence: TGTGCCAGCAGAGTCGAGGAGGGGACAGATACGCAGTATTTT.

V gene TRBV7-9 combines with J gene TRBJ2-1; 12 positions match TRBD2. This CDR3 region has 17 residues. CDR1 is SEHNR, CDR2 FQNEAQ, per germline (reference sequence). With V trimmed by 4 bases and J by 4 bases, 8 bases remained unmatched. The CDR3 DNA sequence: TGTGCCAGCAGCTCACAACCTAGCGGGAGGGCTTACAATGAGCAGTTCTTC. Translation: CASSSQPSGRAYNEQFF.

The chain carries TRBV30 and TRBJ2-1; 8 nucleotides line up with TRBD2. The CDR3 is made up of 16 amino acids. V was clipped by 0 bases and J by 0 bases; unmatched bases: 4. Germline CDR1 is GTSNPN and CDR2 is SVGIG (reference sequence). The CDR3, as DNA: TGTGCCTGGAGTGTGGGGAGCGGGAGCTCCTACAATGAGCAGTTCTTC. Translation: CAWSVGSGSSYNEQFF.

The chain links TRBV18 to TRBJ2-1, with D unresolved. V lost 3 bases to trimming and J lost 9 bases, with 12 bases between them. The germline V gene has CDR1 KGHSH and CDR2 LQKENI. There are 13 residues in the CDR3. For the CDR3, the DNA is TGTGCCAGCTCACCGACTGGCCTAGGTGAGCAGTTCTTC. It specifies CASSPTGLGEQFF. Together with reference TRBV18 and TRBJ2-1, the CDR3 gives the full variable domain: NAGVMQNPRHLVRRRGQEARLRCSPMKGHSHVYWYRQLPEEGLKFMVYLQKENIIDESGMPKERFSAEFPKEGPSILRIQQVVRGDSAAYFCASSPTGLGEQFFGPGTRLTVL.

The rearrangement uses TRBV9 and TRBJ2-6, with D possibly matching TRBD1 (5 bases). The germline CDR1 and CDR2 sequences are SGDLS and YYNGEE. V was trimmed by 9 bases and J by 0 bases, leaving 7 bases between them. CDR3 length: 13 residues. The CDR3 DNA is TGTGCCACCAGGGCCTCTGGGGCCAACGTCCTGACTTTC. Protein sequence: CATRASGANVLTF.

J is TRBJ1-2 and V is TRBV28; possibly TRBD1 for D (6 bases). The V gene lost 3 bases and the J gene lost 2 bases, with 16 bases spanning the gap. CDR3 length: 16 amino acids. CDR1 is MDHEN, CDR2 SYDVKM, per germline. The CDR3 here is CASSFPEDRSNYGYTF. As DNA, the CDR3 is TGTGCCAGCAGTTTCCCCGAAGACAGGAGCAACTATGGCTACACCTTC.

Comment on this clone: One end of the junction fails to match germline, which may point to a read error. The rearrangement links TRBV7-8 to TRBJ2-1; maybe TRBD2 (5 bases). CDR1 is SGHVS, CDR2 FQNEAQ, per germline. The CDR3 has 12 amino acids. The CDR3 reads CASSLAANEQFF. The CDR3 DNA reads TGTGCCAGCAGCCTAGCAGCGAATGAGCAGTTCTTC. Variable domain in full (rest from reference TRBV7-8 and TRBJ2-1): GAGVSQSPRYKVAKRGQDVALRCDPISGHVSLFWYQQALGQGPEFLTYFQNEAQLDKSGLPSDRFFAERPEGSVSTLKIQRTQQEDSAVYLCASSLAANEQFFGPGTRLTVL.

This clone showed up just once. DNA of the CDR3: TGCGCCAGCAGCCATCCCAGCGGGAGGGTTACCGGGGAGCTGTTTTTT. This codes for CASSHPSGRVTGELFF. The J gene is TRBJ2-2, the V gene TRBV4-1; 10 positions match TRBD2. This CDR3 region has 16 residues. Germline V gives CDR1 MGHRA, CDR2 YSYEKL. With 3 bases clipped from V and 5 bases from J, the junction kept 6 bases outside the gene matches.

The J gene is TRBJ2-1, the V gene TRBV29-1, with 7 positions matching TRBD1. With V trimmed by 6 bases and J by 3 bases, 2 bases remained unmatched. This CDR3 is 12 amino acids long. Germline V gene data show CDR1 as SQVTM and CDR2 as ANQGSEA. CDR3 sequence: CSVGDSYNEQFF. Here the CDR3 DNA reads TGCAGCGTAGGGGACAGCTACAATGAGCAGTTCTTC.

The chain has TRBV9 and TRBJ2-7; D uncertain. The CDR3 is 15 amino acids. V was trimmed by 2 bases and J by 0 bases, leaving 12 bases between them. The germline CDR1 and CDR2 sequences are SGDLS and YYNGEE. This CDR3 reads CASSVSAKSSYEQYF. The CDR3 region has the DNA TGTGCCAGCAGCGTCAGCGCCAAGAGCTCCTACGAGCAGTACTTC.

This clone was counted only a few times. V gene TRBV19 combines with J gene TRBJ2-1, with D maybe TRBD2 (5 bases). Per germline, CDR1 LNHDA and CDR2 SQIVND (reference sequence). There are 13 residues in the CDR3. With 9 bases removed from V and 5 bases from J, the gap between germline ends came to 14 bases. CDR3: CASGELAHNEQFF. In DNA form, the CDR3 reads TGTGCCAGCGGGGAGTTGGCACACAATGAGCAGTTCTTC.

CDR3 bases: TGTGCCAGCAGCTTGGATGGCGGGAGCTCCTACAATGAGCAGTTCTTC. Translating it yields CASSLDGGSSYNEQFF. The chain couples TRBV5-6 to TRBJ2-1; TRBD2 agrees at 7 bases. V shed 0 bases, J shed 0 bases, and the junction held 3 bases outside the gene matches. The germline V gene encodes CDR1 SGHDT and CDR2 YYEEEE. CDR3 length: 16 amino acids.